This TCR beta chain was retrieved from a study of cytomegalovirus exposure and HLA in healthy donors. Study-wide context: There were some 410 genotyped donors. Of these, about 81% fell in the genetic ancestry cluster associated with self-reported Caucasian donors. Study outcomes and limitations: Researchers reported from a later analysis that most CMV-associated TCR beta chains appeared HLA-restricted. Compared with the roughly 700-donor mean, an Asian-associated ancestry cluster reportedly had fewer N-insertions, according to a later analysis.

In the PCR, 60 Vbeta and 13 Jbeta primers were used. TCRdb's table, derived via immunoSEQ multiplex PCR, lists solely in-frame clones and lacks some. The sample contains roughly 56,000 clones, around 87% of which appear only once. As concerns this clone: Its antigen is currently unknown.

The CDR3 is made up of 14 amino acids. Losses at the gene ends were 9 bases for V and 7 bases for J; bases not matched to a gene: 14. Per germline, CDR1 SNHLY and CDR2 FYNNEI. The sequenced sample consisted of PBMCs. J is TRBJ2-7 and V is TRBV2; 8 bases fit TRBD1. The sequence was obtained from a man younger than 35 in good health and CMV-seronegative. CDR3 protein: CASLVDRGVEEQYF. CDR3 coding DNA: TGTGCCAGTCTCGTTGACAGGGGTGTAGAAGAGCAGTACTTC.